Described below is a single TCR beta chain sequence and its context. Other DNA sequences in the sample encode the same CDR3. Donors showed nominal health when sampled, although they likely had unrecorded immune exposures. The PCR contained 60 Vbeta and 13 Jbeta primers. Assay: immunoSEQ multiplex PCR; the TCRdb copy retains only in-frame clones and omits some. The sample lists around 90,000 clones, around three quarters occurring once. This entry is derived from a study of cytomegalovirus exposure and HLA in healthy donors. This clonotype originated in a male donor in good health and CMV-seropositive. The source material was PBMCs.

Here the CDR3 reads CAWRINDRAEKLFF. The CDR3 DNA is TGTGCCTGGAGAATCAACGACAGGGCCGAAAAACTGTTTTTT. The chain couples TRBV30 to TRBJ1-4; 7 bases line up with TRBD1. The CDR3 covers 14 residues. V lost 3 bases, J lost 8 bases, and 9 bases stayed unmatched. CDR1 and CDR2 from the germline V gene are GTSNPN and SVGIG (reference sequence).